A single sample gave rise to the 6 T cell receptor beta chains below, sequenced in a study of response to subunit inactivated influenza vaccine. TCRdb re-derived calls from the RT-PCR reads in MiXCR, one entry per CDR3 protein. The sample lists approximately 700,000 distinct CDR3 sequences; around a sixth were seen once. The sample in question was PBMCs from blood, obtained approximately 12 days after vaccination. These receptors originate from a man aged 50-59 years who received an inactivated influenza vaccine.

This chain connects TRBV7-2 to TRBJ1-2, with D perhaps matching TRBD1 (5 bases). Trimming removed 1 base at V and 4 bases at J, with 13 bases between. Germline CDR1 reads SGHTA; CDR2 reads FQGNSA. This CDR3 is 15 amino acids long. CDR3: CASSLGLGQGYGYTF. CDR3 DNA: TGTGCCAGCAGCTTAGGCTTGGGGCAGGGCTATGGCTACACCTTC.

This clonotype has just a few counts. The rearrangement links TRBV6-2 or TRBV6-3 to TRBJ1-1; D remains ambiguous. CDR3 length equals 14 residues. Per the germline V gene, CDR1 is MNHEY and CDR2 is SVGEGT. V lost 7 bases and J 4 bases, leaving 16 bases between the germline ends. For the CDR3, the DNA is TGTGCCAGCACCCCCCGACTTCTCGGCACTGAAGCTTTCTTT. Amino acids: CASTPRLLGTEAFF.

This clonotype was observed at least ten times. The chain has TRBV7-2 and TRBJ2-2, with 11 bases that match TRBD2. The CDR3 loop spans 16 amino acids. V lost 5 bases, J lost 5 bases, and 7 bases stayed unmatched. CDR1 and CDR2 (germline): SGHTA, FQGNSA. In DNA, the CDR3 is TGTGCCAGCAGCCCTACTAGCGGGAGTTATACCGGGGAGCTGTTTTTT. Translation gives CASSPTSGSYTGELFF.

The chain recombines TRBV7-3 with TRBJ2-1, with 10 bases identical to TRBD1. V shed 5 bases and J 7 bases; nucleotides not matched to a gene: 11. Per the germline V gene, CDR1 is SGHTA and CDR2 is FQGTGA. The CDR3 is 16 amino acids. This CDR3 is CASSISGTGVLNEQFF. The CDR3 region has the DNA TGTGCCAGCAGCATATCCGGGACAGGGGTTTTGAATGAGCAGTTCTTC. Filled out from reference TRBV7-3 and TRBJ2-1, the complete variable domain reads GAGVSQTPSNKVTEKGKYVELRCDPISGHTALYWYRQSLGQGPEFLIYFQGTGAADDSGLPNDRFFAVRPEGSVSTLKIQRTERGDSAVYLCASSISGTGVLNEQFFGPGTRLTVL.

The chain uses TRBV5-4 and TRBJ2-4; D is possibly TRBD2 (5 bases). Trimming removed 7 bases from V and 6 bases from J, with 17 bases in between. Looked up from germline, CDR1 is SGHNT and CDR2 is YYREEE (reference sequence). The CDR3 consists of 14 residues. The CDR3 DNA is TGTGCCAGCTCCCCAGAGGGAGTAGGAAACATTCAGTACTTC. Amino acids: CASSPEGVGNIQYF.

This chain links TRBV10-2 with TRBJ2-1; TRBD2 agrees at 7 bases. Germline lookup yields CDR1 WSHSY and CDR2 SAAADI. V shed 0 bases and J 2 bases; nucleotides not matched to a gene: 4. This CDR3 is built from 16 residues. The CDR3 nucleotides are TGCGCCAGCAGTGAGTCGACGGGGAGGGCCTACAATGAGCAGTTCTTC. Protein product: CASSESTGRAYNEQFF.